This record concerns one T cell receptor (beta chain) sequence. These data belong to a study of blood T cell repertoires in COVID-19. In germline, CDR1 is MGHDK, CDR2 SYGVNS. With 3 bases removed from V and 4 bases from J, the gap between germline ends came to 7 bases. This CDR3 spans 14 amino acids. The study recruited people aged roughly 18 to 95 years across roughly 23 US areas. Profiling relied on immunoSEQ multiplex PCR, and the TCRdb table lists in-frame clones only, not all of them. Altogether fewer than 350,000 clones are present, roughly 86% being singletons, with the ten largest covering around 0.92%.

Sequenced material: PBMCs or T cells enriched from blood (not recorded which). The sequence came from a woman aged 25 to 45 who had recovered from COVID-19. This chain uses TRBV25-1 with TRBJ1-6, with D unresolved. CDR3 nucleotide sequence: TGTGCCAGCAGTGACAGTGCTTATAATTCACCCCTCCACTTT. Its translation is CASSDSAYNSPLHF.